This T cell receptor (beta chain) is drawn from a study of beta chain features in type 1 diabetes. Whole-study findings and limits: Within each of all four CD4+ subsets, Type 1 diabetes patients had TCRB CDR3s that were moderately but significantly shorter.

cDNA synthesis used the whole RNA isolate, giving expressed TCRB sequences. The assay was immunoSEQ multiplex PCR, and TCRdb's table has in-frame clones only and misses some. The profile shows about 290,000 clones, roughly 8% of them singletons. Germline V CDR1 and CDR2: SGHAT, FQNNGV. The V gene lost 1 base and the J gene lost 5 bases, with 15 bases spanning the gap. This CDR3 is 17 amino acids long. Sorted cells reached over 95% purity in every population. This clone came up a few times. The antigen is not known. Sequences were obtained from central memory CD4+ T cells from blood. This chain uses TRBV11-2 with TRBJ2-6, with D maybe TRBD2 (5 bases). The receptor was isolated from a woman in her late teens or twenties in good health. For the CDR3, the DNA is TGTGCCAGCAGCTTAGGAGGGTTTGGGAATAGGGCCAACGTCCTGACTTTC. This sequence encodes CASSLGGFGNRANVLTF.